Reported below is one TCR beta chain. What it binds is unknown. Sequencing used immunoSEQ multiplex PCR; TCRdb keeps in-frame clones, though not all of them. The top ten hold 1.5% of the sample, which has approximately 980,000 clones, around three quarters seen once. These data belong to a study of shared clonotypes between healthy human individuals. Study conclusions and caveats: Unshared clonotypes carried lower generation probabilities than those common to all four donors. The small donor group covered limited genetic and exposure diversity. Large sequencing depth failed to make sorted-subset sequencing complete, rarefaction showed.

This receptor was identified in a man younger than 35 in good health. Input material: memory CD4+ T cells sorted from blood. Subset noted: CD45RA-negative fraction.

CDR3 region: CASSLGAGVDIQYF. CDR3 bases: TGCGCCAGCAGCCTTGGCGCAGGGGTTGACATTCAGTACTTC. The J gene is TRBJ2-4, the V gene TRBV4-1, with D tentatively TRBD1 (6 bases). Trimming removed 4 bases from V and 8 bases from J, with 15 bases in between. CDR1 and CDR2 (germline): MGHRA, YSYEKL. This CDR3 comprises 14 residues.